This T cell receptor (beta chain) was recorded in a study of spatial heterogeneity in lung cancer. Time point meaning: sample taken at primary tumor resection. Unsorted samples of tumor, nontumor lung or frozen PBMC had their whole RNA sequenced. V gave up 0 bases and J gave up 3 bases, with 6 bases separating them. Germline loops: CDR1 SGHRS, CDR2 YFSETQ. CDR3 length equals 14 residues. This clonotype appeared a few times. TCRdb reprocessed the 5' RACE reads via MiXCR and lists one record per CDR3 protein. Among about 25,000 distinct CDR3 sequences listed, 5.5% to 7% were seen once. This chain connects TRBV5-1 to TRBJ1-4; D ambiguous. This sample comprised PBMCs, obtained at surgery. This sequence originates from a male donor with early-stage non-small cell lung cancer. The CDR3 loop reads CASSLETANEKLFF. The DNA for the CDR3 is TGCGCCAGCAGCTTGGAGACTGCTAATGAAAAACTGTTTTTT.